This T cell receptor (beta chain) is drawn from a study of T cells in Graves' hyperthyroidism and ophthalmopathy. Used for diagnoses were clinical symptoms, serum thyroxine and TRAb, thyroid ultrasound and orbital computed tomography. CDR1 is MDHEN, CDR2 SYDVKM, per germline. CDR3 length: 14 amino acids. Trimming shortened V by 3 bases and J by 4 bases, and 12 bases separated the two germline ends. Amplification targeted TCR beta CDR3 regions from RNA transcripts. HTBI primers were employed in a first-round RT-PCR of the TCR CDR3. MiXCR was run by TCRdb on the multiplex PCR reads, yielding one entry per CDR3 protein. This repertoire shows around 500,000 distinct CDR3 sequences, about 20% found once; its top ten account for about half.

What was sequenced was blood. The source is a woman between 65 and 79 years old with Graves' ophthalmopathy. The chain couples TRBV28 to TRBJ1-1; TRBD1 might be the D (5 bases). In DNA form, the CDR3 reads TGTGCCAGCAGTTTCCCGGGACGGGTCACTGAAGCTTTCTTT. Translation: CASSFPGRVTEAFF.